This T cell receptor beta chain originates from a study of T cell repertoires in cytomegalovirus infection. This clonotype was observed many times. Its target is not known. CDR1 and CDR2 (germline): SGHTA, FQGNSA. The V gene lost 8 bases and the J gene lost 0 bases, with 7 bases spanning the gap. CDR3 length equals 13 residues. TCRdb redid the calling of the reads with MiXCR, one entry per CDR3 protein. The table shows 68,000 or so distinct CDR3 sequences, with about 22% occurring only once. This receptor was taken from a human donor in good health (CMV status not recorded). Some clones in this sample may be carry-over from other donors' samples. Input material: PBMCs, sequenced either directly or after in vitro stimulation (not recorded which). This chain joins TRBV7-2 and TRBJ2-2; TRBD2 might be the D (5 bases). CDR3 nucleotides: TGTGCCAGCCGCGGGTCGAACACCGGGGAGCTGTTTTTT. Translating it yields CASRGSNTGELFF.